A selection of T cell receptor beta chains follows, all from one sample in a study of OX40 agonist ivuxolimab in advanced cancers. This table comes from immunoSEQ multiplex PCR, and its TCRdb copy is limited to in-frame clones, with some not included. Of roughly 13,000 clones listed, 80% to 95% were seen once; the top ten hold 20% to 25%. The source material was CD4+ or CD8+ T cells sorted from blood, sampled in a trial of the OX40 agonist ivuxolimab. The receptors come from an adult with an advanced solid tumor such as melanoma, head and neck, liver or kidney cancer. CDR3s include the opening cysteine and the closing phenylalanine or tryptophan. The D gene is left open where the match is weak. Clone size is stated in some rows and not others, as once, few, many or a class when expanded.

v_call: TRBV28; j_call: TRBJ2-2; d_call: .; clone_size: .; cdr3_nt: TGTGCCGGCGGACCTACGAACACCGGGGAGCTGTTTTTT; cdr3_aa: CAGGPTNTGELFF
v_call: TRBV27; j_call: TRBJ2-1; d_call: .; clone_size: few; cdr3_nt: TGTGCCAGCAGTCGGGAGTCCCCCTCCTACAATGAGCAGTTCTTC; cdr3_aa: CASSRESPSYNEQFF
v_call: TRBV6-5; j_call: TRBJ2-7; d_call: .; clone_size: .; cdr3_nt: TGTGCCAGCAAACACCCTGCGGGTGCCTACGAGCAGTACTTC; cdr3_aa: CASKHPAGAYEQYF
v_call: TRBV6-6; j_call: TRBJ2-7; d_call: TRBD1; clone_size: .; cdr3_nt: TGTGCCAGCGCCCCGGGACAGGGGGGCGAGCAGTACTTC; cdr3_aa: CASAPGQGGEQYF
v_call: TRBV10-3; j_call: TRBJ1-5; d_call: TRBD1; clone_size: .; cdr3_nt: TGTGCCATCAGTGAGGGACAGGGCCATCAGCCCCAGCATTTT; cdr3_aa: CAISEGQGHQPQHF
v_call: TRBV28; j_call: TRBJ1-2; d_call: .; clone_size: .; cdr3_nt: TGTGCCAGCAGTCCTCTCCGGGGGCGGGAATCAGATGCTACTCGAGGCTATGGCTACACCTTC; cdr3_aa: CASSPLRGRESDATRGYGYTF
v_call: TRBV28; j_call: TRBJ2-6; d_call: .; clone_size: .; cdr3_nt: TGTGCCAGCAGTTGGGAGGCGGGATCATTCTCTGGGGCCAACGTCCTGACTTTC; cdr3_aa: CASSWEAGSFSGANVLTF
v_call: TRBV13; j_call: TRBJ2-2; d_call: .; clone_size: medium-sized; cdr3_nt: TGTGCCAGCAGCTTAGAAGGGGAGAGCGGGGAGCTGTTTTTT; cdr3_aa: CASSLEGESGELFF
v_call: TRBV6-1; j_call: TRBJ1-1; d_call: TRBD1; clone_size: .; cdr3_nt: TGTGCCAGCATTCGGGACAGGGCTTTGAACACTGAAGCTTTCTTT; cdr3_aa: CASIRDRALNTEAFF
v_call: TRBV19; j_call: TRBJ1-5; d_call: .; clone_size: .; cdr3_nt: TGTGCCAGTAGTACTACCGATTATTGGGAGCCCCAGCATTTT; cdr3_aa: CASSTTDYWEPQHF
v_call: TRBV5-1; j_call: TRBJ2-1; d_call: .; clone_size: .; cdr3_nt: TGCGCCAGCAGCTTGGAGGCGGACAGAGGAAGTGAGCAGTTCTTC; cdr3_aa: CASSLEADRGSEQFF
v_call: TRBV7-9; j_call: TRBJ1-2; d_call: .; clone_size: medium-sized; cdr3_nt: TGTGCCAGCAGCAGTTACCCACAGGTGATCTATGGCTACACCTTC; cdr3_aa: CASSSYPQVIYGYTF
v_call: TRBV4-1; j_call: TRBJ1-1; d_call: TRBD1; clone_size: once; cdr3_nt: TGCGCCAGCAGCCAAGACGCAACAGGGGCTCTGGGGACTGAAGCTTTCTTT; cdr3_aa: CASSQDATGALGTEAFF
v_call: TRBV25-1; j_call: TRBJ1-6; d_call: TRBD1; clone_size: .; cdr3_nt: TGTGCCAGCACAGGGGGCTATAATTCACCCCTCCACTTT; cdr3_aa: CASTGGYNSPLHF
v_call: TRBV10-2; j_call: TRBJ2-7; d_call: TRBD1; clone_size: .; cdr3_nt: TGCGCCAGCAGAGACAGGGAAATCAACTACGAGCAGTACTTC; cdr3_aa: CASRDREINYEQYF
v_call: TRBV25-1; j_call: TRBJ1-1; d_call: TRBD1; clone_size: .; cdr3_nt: TGTGCCAGCAGGAGACAGGGGGCAGGCACTGAAGCTTTCTTT; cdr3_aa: CASRRQGAGTEAFF
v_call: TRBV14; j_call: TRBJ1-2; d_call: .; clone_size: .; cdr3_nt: TGTGCCAGCAGCAAGCTACAGGGCTCCCCTCATGGCTACACCTTC; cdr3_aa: CASSKLQGSPHGYTF
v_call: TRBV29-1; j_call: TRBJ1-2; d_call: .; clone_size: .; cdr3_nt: TGCAGCGTCCCTGGTATTTTTGGTGGCTACACCTTC; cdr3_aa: CSVPGIFGGYTF
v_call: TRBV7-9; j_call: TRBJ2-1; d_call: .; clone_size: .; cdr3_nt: TGTGCCAGCAGCTATCCGTCTCGGATAGGCGAGCAGTTCTTC; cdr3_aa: CASSYPSRIGEQFF
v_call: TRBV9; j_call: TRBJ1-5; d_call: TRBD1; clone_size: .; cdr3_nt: TGTGCCAGCAGCGTAGGAGGGGGCGGCAATCAGCCCCAGCATTTT; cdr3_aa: CASSVGGGGNQPQHF
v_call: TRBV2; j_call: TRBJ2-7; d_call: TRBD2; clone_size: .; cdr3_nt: TGTGCCAGCACTCCCGGGACTACCGGGGCCCACGAGCAGTACTTC; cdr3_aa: CASTPGTTGAHEQYF
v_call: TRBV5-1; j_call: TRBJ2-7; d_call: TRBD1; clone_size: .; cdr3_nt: TGCGCCAGCACCGCACCGGGACAGGGCTTCTACGAGCAGTACTTC; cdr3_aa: CASTAPGQGFYEQYF
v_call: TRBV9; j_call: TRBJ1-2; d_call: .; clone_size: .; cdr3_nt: TGTGCCAGCAGCCTCCGTGGGGGTTTTGGCTACACCTTC; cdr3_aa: CASSLRGGFGYTF
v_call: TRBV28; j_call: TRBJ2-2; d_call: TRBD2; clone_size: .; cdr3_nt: TGTGCCAGCAGTTTCCAGGTTTCGGGGGGGGTATGGGCCCCCGGGGAGCTGTTTTTT; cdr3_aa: CASSFQVSGGVWAPGELFF
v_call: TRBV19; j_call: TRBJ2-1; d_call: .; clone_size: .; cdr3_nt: TGTGCCAGTATGTTTGACAATGAGCAGTTCTTC; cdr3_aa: CASMFDNEQFF
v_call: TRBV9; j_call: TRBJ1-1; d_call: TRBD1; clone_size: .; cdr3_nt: TGTGCCAGCGGGACAGGGAAGTACACTGAAGCTTTCTTT; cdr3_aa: CASGTGKYTEAFF
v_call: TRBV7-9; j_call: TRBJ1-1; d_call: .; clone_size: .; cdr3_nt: TGTGCCAGCAGCCCGCGGGACATTTTCACTGAAGCTTTCTTT; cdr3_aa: CASSPRDIFTEAFF
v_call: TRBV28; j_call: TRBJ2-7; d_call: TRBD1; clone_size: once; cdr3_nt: TGTGCCAGCAGTCCTGGGCTGGGACAGGGCATCCACGAGCAGTACTTC; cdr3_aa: CASSPGLGQGIHEQYF
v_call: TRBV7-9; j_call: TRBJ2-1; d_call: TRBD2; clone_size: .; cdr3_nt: TGTGCCAGCATCCTTTGGACTAGCGGATTCTACAATGAGCAGTTCTTC; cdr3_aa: CASILWTSGFYNEQFF
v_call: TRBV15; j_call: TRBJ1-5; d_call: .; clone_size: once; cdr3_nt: TGTGCCACCAGCGGGTGGGACAAGAATCAGCCCCAGCATTTT; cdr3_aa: CATSGWDKNQPQHF
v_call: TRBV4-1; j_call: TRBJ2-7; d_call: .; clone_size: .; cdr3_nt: TGCGCCAGCAGCCAGGGGGCCGGGGTCTCCTACGAGCAGTACTTC; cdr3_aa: CASSQGAGVSYEQYF
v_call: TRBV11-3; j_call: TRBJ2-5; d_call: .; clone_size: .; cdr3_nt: TGTGCCAGCAGCGATACATCCGGGCCCCCCGAGACCCAGTACTTC; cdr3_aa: CASSDTSGPPETQYF
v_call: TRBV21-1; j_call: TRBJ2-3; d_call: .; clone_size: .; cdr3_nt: TGTGCCAGCAGCAAAGTGGATGGGATAGATACGCAGTATTTT; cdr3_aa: CASSKVDGIDTQYF
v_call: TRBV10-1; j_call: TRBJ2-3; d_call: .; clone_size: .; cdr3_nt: TGCGCCAGCAGTGAGGGGCAAGGGGACACAGATACGCAGTATTTT; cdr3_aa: CASSEGQGDTDTQYF
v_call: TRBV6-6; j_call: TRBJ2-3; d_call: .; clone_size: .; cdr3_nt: TGTGCCACCTCCCGGGGTAGTCCGAGCACAGATACGCAGTATTTT; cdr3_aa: CATSRGSPSTDTQYF
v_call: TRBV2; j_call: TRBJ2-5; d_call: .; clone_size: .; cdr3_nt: TGTGCCAGCAGTGATTTACAGAACCAAGAGACCCAGTACTTC; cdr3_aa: CASSDLQNQETQYF
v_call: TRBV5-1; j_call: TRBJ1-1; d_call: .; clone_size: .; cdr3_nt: TGCGCCAGCCGAGAGAACACTGAAGCTTTCTTT; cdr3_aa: CASRENTEAFF
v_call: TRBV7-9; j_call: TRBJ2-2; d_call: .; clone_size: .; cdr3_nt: TGTGCCGGTGGGAACCCGGCCGGGGAGCTGTTTTTT; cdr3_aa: CAGGNPAGELFF
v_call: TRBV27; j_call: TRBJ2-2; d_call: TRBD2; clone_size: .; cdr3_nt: TGTGCCAGCAGTTTATCCCTAGCGGGAGTTTATAGCGGGGAGCTGTTTTTT; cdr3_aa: CASSLSLAGVYSGELFF
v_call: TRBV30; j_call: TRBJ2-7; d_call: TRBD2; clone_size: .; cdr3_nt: TGTGCCTGGAGTGTACAAGGACTAGCGGGCCACGAGCAGTACTTC; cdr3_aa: CAWSVQGLAGHEQYF
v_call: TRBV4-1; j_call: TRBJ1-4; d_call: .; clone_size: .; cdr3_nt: TGCGCCAGCAGCCAGATCGAATCCGGCGGGGAAAAACTGTTTTTT; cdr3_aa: CASSQIESGGEKLFF
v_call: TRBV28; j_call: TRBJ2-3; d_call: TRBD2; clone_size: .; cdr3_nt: TGTGCCAGCAGCCGCGGGGGGGCCGAGCCAGATACGCAGTATTTT; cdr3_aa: CASSRGGAEPDTQYF
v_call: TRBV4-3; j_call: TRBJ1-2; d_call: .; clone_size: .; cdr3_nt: TGCGCCAGCAGCCAAGGAACTCAAGACAGCTCCTACACCTTC; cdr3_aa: CASSQGTQDSSYTF
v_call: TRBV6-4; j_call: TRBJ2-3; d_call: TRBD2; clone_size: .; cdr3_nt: TGTGCCAGCAGTCCGACTAGCGGGGGGACAGATACGCAGTATTTT; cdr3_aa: CASSPTSGGTDTQYF
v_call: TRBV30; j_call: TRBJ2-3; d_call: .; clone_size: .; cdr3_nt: TGTGCCTGGAGTGTACTTGGAGATACGCAGTATTTT; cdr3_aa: CAWSVLGDTQYF
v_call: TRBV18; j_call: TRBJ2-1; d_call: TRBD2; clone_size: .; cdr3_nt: TGTGCCAGCTCACCGGGTCCTAGCGGGAGCTATGAGCAGTTCTTC; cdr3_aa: CASSPGPSGSYEQFF
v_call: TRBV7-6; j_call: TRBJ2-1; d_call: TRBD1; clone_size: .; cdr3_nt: TGTGCCAGCAGCTCGGGACAGTACCGCTCCTACAATGAGCAGTTCTTC; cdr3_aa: CASSSGQYRSYNEQFF
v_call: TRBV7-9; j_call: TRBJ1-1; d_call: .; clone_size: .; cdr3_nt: TGTGCCAGCAGCTTGCTACAGGGAATGAACACTGAAGCTTTCTTT; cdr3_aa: CASSLLQGMNTEAFF
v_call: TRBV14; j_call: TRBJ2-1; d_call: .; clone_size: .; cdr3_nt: TGTGCCAGCAGCCCCCTATCGGGAGTATACAATGAGCAGTTCTTC; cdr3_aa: CASSPLSGVYNEQFF
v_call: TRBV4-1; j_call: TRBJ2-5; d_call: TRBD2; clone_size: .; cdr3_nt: TGCGCCAGCAGCCTAGGACTAGGAAAAGAGACCCAGTACTTC; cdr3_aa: CASSLGLGKETQYF
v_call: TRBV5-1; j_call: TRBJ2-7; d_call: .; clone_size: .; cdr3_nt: TGCGCCAGCAGCTTGGGGGGACGCACGGCCTCCTACGAGCAGTACTTC; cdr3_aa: CASSLGGRTASYEQYF
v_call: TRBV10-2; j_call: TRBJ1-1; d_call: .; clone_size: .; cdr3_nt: TGCGCCAGCAGTGCGACAGTGAACACTGAAGCTTTCTTT; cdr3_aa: CASSATVNTEAFF
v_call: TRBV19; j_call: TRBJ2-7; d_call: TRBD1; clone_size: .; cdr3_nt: TGTGCCAGTAGTATACCAGGGGGCGTCTACGAGCAGTACTTC; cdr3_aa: CASSIPGGVYEQYF
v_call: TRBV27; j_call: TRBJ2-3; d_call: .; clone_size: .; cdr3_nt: TGTGCCAGCAGTTTCTACCGAAACACAGATACGCAGTATTTT; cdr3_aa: CASSFYRNTDTQYF
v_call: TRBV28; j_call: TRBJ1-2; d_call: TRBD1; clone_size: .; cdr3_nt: TGTGCCAGCAGTTTAGACGCGTCTGAAGCCTGGACAGGGGGGGGCTATGGCTACACCTTC; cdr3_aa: CASSLDASEAWTGGGYGYTF